This section outlines one TCR beta chain sequence together with its context. Trimming removed 4 bases at V and 0 bases at J, with 13 bases between. CDR1 is LNHDA and CDR2 is SQIVND in the germline V gene (reference sequence). This CDR3 spans 16 amino acids. Using immunoSEQ multiplex PCR, the repertoire was profiled, and TCRdb retains in-frame clones only, with some absent. The data contain roughly 89,000 clones, approximately 91% of them singletons. The sample comes from a study of T cells in localized non-small cell lung cancer. Material: PBMCs, obtained before any cancer treatment. The genes are TRBV19 and TRBJ1-3; possibly TRBD1 for D (5 bases). The sequence derives from a woman between 35 and 75 years old with stage II squamous cell lung carcinoma. The CDR3: CASSTLQAFSGNTIYF. In DNA, the CDR3 is TGTGCCAGTAGTACCCTACAGGCCTTCTCTGGAAACACCATATATTTT.